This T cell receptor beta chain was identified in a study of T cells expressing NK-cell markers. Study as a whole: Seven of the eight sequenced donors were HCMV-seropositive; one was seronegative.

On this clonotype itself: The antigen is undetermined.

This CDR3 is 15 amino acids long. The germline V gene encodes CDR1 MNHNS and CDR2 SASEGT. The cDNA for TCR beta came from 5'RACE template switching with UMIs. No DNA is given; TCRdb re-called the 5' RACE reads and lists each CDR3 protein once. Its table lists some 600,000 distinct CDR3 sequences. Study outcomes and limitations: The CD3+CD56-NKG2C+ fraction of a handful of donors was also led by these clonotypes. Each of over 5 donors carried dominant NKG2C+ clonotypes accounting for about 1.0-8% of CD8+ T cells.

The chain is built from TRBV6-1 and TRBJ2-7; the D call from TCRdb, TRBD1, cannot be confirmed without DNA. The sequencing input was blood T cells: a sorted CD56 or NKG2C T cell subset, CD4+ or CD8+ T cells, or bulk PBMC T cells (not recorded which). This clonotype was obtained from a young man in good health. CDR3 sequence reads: CASTPGTANSYEQYF.